This entry is about one T cell receptor (beta chain). Its cognate antigen is unknown. The record originates from a study of shared clonotypes between healthy human individuals. Genomic DNA of each subset was evenly split across several immunoSEQ plates. This table comes from immunoSEQ multiplex PCR, and its TCRdb copy is limited to in-frame clones, with some not included. The sample has 780,000 or so clones, around 70% seen once. Study-wide results and caveats: It was the few donors that limited the genetic and exposure-history diversity represented. When compared with the clonotypes that were shared by all four sorted-subset donors, the non-shared clonotypes turned out to have lower generation probabilities. Naive CD4 clonotype sharing across several donors was roughly 5%.

The CDR3 has 14 amino acids. V was clipped by 1 base and J by 2 bases, with 9 bases between them. Germline CDR1 is SGHNT and CDR2 is YENEEA. This clonotype was obtained from a woman aged 25 to 39 in good health. This rearrangement joins TRBV11-3 to TRBJ2-7; possibly TRBD2 for D (5 bases). What was sequenced was memory CD4+ T cells sorted from blood. The sample's subset: CD45RA-negative fraction. The CDR3, as DNA: TGTGCCAGCAGCTTAGGGTACGGGACCTACGAGCAGTACTTC. Protein sequence: CASSLGYGTYEQYF.